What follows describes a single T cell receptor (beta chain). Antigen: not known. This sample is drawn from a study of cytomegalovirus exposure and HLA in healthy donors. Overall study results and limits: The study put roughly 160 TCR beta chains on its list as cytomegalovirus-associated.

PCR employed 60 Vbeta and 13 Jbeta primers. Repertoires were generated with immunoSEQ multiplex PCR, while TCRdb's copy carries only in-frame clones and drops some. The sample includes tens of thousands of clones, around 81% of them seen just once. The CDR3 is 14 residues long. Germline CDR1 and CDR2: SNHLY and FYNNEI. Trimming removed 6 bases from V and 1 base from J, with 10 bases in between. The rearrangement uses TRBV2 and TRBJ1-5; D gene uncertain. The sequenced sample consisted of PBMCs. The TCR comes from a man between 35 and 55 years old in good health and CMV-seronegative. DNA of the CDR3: TGTGCCAGCAGGAGAGTGTCGAGCAATCAGCCCCAGCATTTT. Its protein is CASRRVSSNQPQHF.